The 14 T cell receptor beta chains presented below share a single source sample, sequenced in a study of blood T cell repertoires in COVID-19. TCRdb keeps only in-frame clones here, not all; method: immunoSEQ multiplex PCR. Of fewer than 300,000 clones in the sample, roughly nine tenths were seen once. Specimen: peripheral blood. The origin of the receptors is a woman aged 25 to 39 with COVID-19, enrolled during active disease.

The chain uses TRBV5-4 and TRBJ2-1, with TRBD1 as a possible D gene (5 bases). The V gene's germline CDR1 is SGHNT and CDR2 YYREEE (reference sequence). Trimming removed 2 bases from V and 3 bases from J, with 12 bases in between. The CDR3 extends over 15 amino acids. CDR3 DNA: TGTGCCAGCAGCTTCACCTCCCAGGGCTACAATGAGCAGTTCTTC. Translation: CASSFTSQGYNEQFF.

The J gene is TRBJ2-1, the V gene TRBV11-2; tentative D call: TRBD1 (6 bases). CDR1 and CDR2 from the germline V gene are SGHAT and FQNNGV. This CDR3 contains 12 residues. V was cut by 3 bases and J by 12 bases, with 12 bases left in between. The CDR3 here is CASSLQGMGQFF. CDR3 nucleotides: TGTGCCAGCAGCTTGCAGGGGATGGGGCAGTTCTTC.

The rearrangement joins TRBV3-1 (or the pseudogene TRBV3-2) to TRBJ2-2; no definite D call. This CDR3 has 16 residues. Germline V gene data show CDR1 as LGHDT and CDR2 as YNNKEL (reference sequence). V was cut by 1 base and J by 2 bases, with 11 bases left in between. CDR3 residues: CASSQVTAGNTGELFF. The CDR3 DNA reads as TGTGCCAGCAGCCAAGTAACAGCCGGAAACACCGGGGAGCTGTTTTTT.

The rearrangement joins TRBV10-3 to TRBJ1-1; 7 bases are a match to TRBD1. The CDR3 runs to 15 residues. The trim removed 2 bases at V and 6 bases at J, leaving 9 bases unmatched. Germline V gene data show CDR1 as ENHRY and CDR2 as SYGVKD. The CDR3 protein is CAISEPTGAGAEAFF. CDR3 nucleotide sequence: TGTGCCATCAGTGAGCCAACAGGGGCGGGTGCTGAAGCTTTCTTT.

The chain employs TRBV5-4 and TRBJ1-2; D is uncertain. Looked up from germline, CDR1 is SGHNT and CDR2 is YYREEE (reference sequence). The CDR3 covers 13 residues. Deletions cut 2 bases from V and 3 bases from J, with 8 bases between. CDR3 nucleotide sequence: TGTGCCAGCAGCTTAGAGGTGCACTATGGCTACACCTTC. Encoded protein: CASSLEVHYGYTF.

This clone came up a few times. V usage is TRBV5-4 and J usage is TRBJ2-1; 14 bases line up with TRBD2. Germline loops: CDR1 SGHNT, CDR2 YYREEE (reference sequence). The V segment lost 4 bases and the J segment 12 bases; nucleotides outside the gene matches: 18. The CDR3 covers 18 residues. DNA for the CDR3: TGTGCCAGCAGCCCCGATACTAAACGACTAGCGGGAGGGGTAGGGCAGTTCTTC. Encoded protein: CASSPDTKRLAGGVGQFF.

CDR3 protein: CASSLNRQTNYGYTF. In DNA form, the CDR3 reads TGCGCCAGCAGCCTTAACAGGCAAACTAACTATGGCTACACCTTC. The chain has TRBV4-1 and TRBJ1-2, with a weak D call TRBD1 (5 bases). Germline assignment: CDR1 MGHRA and CDR2 YSYEKL. The length of the CDR3 is 15 residues. Trimming removed 4 bases from V and 0 bases from J, with 12 bases in between.

The V gene is TRBV28, the J gene TRBJ1-2, with 11 bases lining up with TRBD1. With V trimmed by 3 bases and J by 9 bases, 9 bases remained unmatched. Germline V lookup: CDR1 MDHEN, CDR2 SYDVKM. The CDR3 consists of 15 residues. CDR3 DNA: TGTGCCAGCAGTTTCGAACCGGGACAGGGGGGTCGCTACACCTTC. This codes for CASSFEPGQGGRYTF.

The V gene is TRBV9, the J gene TRBJ1-5; D is ambiguous. The CDR3 loop spans 15 amino acids. The germline V gene encodes CDR1 SGDLS and CDR2 YYNGEE. The V gene lost 1 base and the J gene lost 3 bases, with 11 bases spanning the gap. CDR3 sequence: CASSVRGDPNQPQHF. CDR3 coding DNA: TGTGCCAGCAGCGTACGAGGCGATCCCAATCAGCCCCAGCATTTT.

This chain connects TRBV5-6 to TRBJ2-3, with 12 bases lining up with TRBD2. CDR1 SGHDT and CDR2 YYEEEE come from the germline V gene. This CDR3 contains 16 residues. V shed 2 bases and J 6 bases; nucleotides not matched to a gene: 7. The CDR3 nucleotides are TGTGCCAGCAGCTTACGACTAGCGGGAGACGGGGATACGCAGTATTTT. Protein sequence: CASSLRLAGDGDTQYF.

This chain links TRBV7-9 with TRBJ2-6, with D perhaps matching TRBD1 (6 bases). Germline V lookup: CDR1 SEHNR, CDR2 FQNEAQ (reference sequence). V was shortened by 0 bases and J by 0 bases, with 15 bases between the two germline ends. This CDR3 has 19 residues. The CDR3 sequence is CASSLAFGQYSSGANVLTF. The CDR3 DNA reads as TGTGCCAGCAGCTTAGCGTTTGGACAGTACTCCTCTGGGGCCAACGTCCTGACTTTC. The full variable domain, completed using reference TRBV7-9 and TRBJ2-6, is DTGVSQNPRHKITKRGQNVTFRCDPISEHNRLYWYRQTLGQGPEFLTYFQNEAQLEKSRLLSDRFSAERPKGSFSTLEIQRTEQGDSAMYLCASSLAFGQYSSGANVLTFGAGSRLTVL.

This chain joins TRBV7-2 and TRBJ1-6, with TRBD1 matching 8 bases. Trimming at V came to 1 base and at J to 8 bases, leaving 13 bases not matched to a gene. The CDR3 is made up of 18 amino acids. The germline V gene has CDR1 SGHTA and CDR2 FQGNSA. CDR3 loop: CASSLGETGAWPDSPLHF. The CDR3 DNA follows: TGTGCCAGCAGCTTAGGGGAGACAGGGGCCTGGCCCGATTCACCCCTCCACTTT.

The rearrangement links TRBV29-1 to TRBJ1-1; D ambiguous. Trimming shortened V by 5 bases and J by 1 base, and 11 bases separated the two germline ends. The CDR3 is 13 residues long. CDR1 and CDR2 from the germline V gene are SQVTM and ANQGSEA. CDR3 in amino acids: CSVSAEANTEAFF. DNA of the CDR3: TGCAGCGTTAGCGCCGAGGCGAACACTGAAGCTTTCTTT.

The CDR3 sequence: CASSQVYRGRPYAFF. CDR3 coding DNA: TGCGCCAGCAGCCAAGTCTACAGGGGACGTCCTTACGCTTTCTTT. The V and J genes are TRBV4-1 and TRBJ1-1, with 7 positions matching TRBD1. Germline assignment: CDR1 MGHRA and CDR2 YSYEKL. The V and J ends lost 1 base and 11 bases, in that order; junction bases with no gene match: 13. The CDR3 consists of 15 residues.